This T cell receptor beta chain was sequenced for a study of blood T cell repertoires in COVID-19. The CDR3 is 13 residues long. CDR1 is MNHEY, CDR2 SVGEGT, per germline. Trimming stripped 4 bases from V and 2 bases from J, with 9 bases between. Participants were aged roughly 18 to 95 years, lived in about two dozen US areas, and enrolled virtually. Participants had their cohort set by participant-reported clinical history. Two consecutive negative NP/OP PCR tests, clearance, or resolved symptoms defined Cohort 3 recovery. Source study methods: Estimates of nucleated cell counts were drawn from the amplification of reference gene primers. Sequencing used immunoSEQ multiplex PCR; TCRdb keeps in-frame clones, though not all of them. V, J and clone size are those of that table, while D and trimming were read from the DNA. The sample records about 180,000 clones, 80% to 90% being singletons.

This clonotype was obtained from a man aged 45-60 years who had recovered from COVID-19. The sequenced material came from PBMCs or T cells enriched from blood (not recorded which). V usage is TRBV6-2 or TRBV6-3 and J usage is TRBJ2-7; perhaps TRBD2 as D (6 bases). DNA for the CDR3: TGTGCCAGCAGTTGGGGGGTAACCTACGAGCAGTACTTC. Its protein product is CASSWGVTYEQYF.